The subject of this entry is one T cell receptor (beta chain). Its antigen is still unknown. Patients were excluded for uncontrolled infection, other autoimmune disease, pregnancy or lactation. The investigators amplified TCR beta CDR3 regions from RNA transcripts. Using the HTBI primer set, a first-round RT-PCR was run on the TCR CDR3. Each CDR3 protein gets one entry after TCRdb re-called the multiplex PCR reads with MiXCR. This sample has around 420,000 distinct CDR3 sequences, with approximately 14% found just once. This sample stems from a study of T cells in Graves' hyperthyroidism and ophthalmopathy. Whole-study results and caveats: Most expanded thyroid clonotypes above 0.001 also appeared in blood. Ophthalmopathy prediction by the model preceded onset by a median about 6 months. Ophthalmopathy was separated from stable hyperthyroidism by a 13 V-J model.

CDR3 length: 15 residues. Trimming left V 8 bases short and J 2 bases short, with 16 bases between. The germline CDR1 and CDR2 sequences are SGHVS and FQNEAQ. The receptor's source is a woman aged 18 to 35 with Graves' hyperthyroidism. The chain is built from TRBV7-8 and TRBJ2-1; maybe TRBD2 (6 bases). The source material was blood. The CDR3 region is CASGGAALTYNEQFF. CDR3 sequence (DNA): TGTGCCAGCGGCGGGGCCGCCCTCACCTACAATGAGCAGTTCTTC.